This TCR beta chain is drawn from a study of T-cell memory formation after mild COVID-19. Study findings and constraints: A balance of CD4 and CD8 characterized clones contracting day 15 to 85, whereas later expanders leaned CD4+.

Germline lookup yields CDR1 LNHDA and CDR2 SQIVND (reference sequence). The V and J ends lost 3 bases and 3 bases respectively, with 9 bases between them. The CDR3 runs 14 residues. After 5'RACE with constant-segment primers, TCR alpha and TCR beta cDNA libraries carrying sample barcodes and UMIs were obtained. TCRdb fed the 5' RACE reads into MiXCR, producing one record per CDR3 protein. The data contain some 450,000 distinct CDR3 sequences, about 19% of them singletons. This clonotype was seen just once. Its specificity is unknown. This chain connects TRBV19 to TRBJ1-5; maybe TRBD1 (6 bases). The sequenced sample was PBMCs or a T cell subset sorted from them (not recorded which). The receptor was derived from an adult woman who had mild COVID-19 (a few samples of this study predate the infection). Cell type and time point are not known. As DNA, the CDR3 is TGTGCCAGTAGTATGGGGGGACACAATCAGCCCCAGCATTTT. Amino acid sequence: CASSMGGHNQPQHF.